These 14 T cell receptor beta chains were all obtained from the same sample, sequenced in a study of blood T cell repertoires in COVID-19. Here immunoSEQ multiplex PCR was the method, and the copy in TCRdb shows in-frame clones only, minus some. The sample carries about 86,000 clones, roughly 80% recorded once. Sample: peripheral blood. These receptor sequences come from a man in his sixties or seventies with acute or convalescent COVID-19.

The gene calls are TRBV5-1 and TRBJ2-2; D is possibly TRBD2 (6 bases). The germline V and J ends were trimmed by 4 bases and 3 bases, with 13 bases remaining between them. CDR3 length: 15 amino acids. CDR1 SGHRS and CDR2 YFSETQ come from the germline V gene. In DNA form, the CDR3 reads TGCGCCAGCAGCCCGGCGGGGTCTTACACCGGGGAGCTGTTTTTT. As protein: CASSPAGSYTGELFF.

The rearrangement uses TRBV2 and TRBJ2-1; 10 bases map to TRBD2. CDR1 SNHLY and CDR2 FYNNEI come from the germline V gene. This CDR3 region has 16 residues. V shed 5 bases, J shed 6 bases, and the junction held 10 bases outside the gene matches. The CDR3 loop reads CASSLPLAGGRNEQFF. The CDR3 bases are TGTGCCAGCAGTCTACCCTTAGCGGGGGGCCGCAATGAGCAGTTCTTC.

V is TRBV2 and J is TRBJ2-2; the match to TRBD1 covers 8 bases. The trim removed 6 bases at V and 1 base at J, leaving 10 bases unmatched. The CDR3 has 17 residues. Per the germline V gene, CDR1 is SNHLY and CDR2 is FYNNEI. CDR3 region: CASRAGTGTGNTGELFF. The CDR3 DNA reads as TGTGCCAGCAGGGCCGGGACAGGCACCGGGAACACCGGGGAGCTGTTTTTT.

V is TRBV28 and J is TRBJ1-4; 11 bases are shared with TRBD1. V trimming: 5 bases; J trimming: 12 bases; junction bases outside the gene matches: 14. The CDR3 is 16 amino acids. Germline CDR1 is MDHEN and CDR2 is SYDVKM. The CDR3 is CASSTLWTGGKGELFF. Written as DNA, the CDR3 is TGTGCCAGCAGTACCCTATGGACAGGGGGCAAGGGAGAACTGTTTTTT.

This rearrangement joins TRBV7-6 to TRBJ2-2; 11 positions agree with TRBD1. From germline, CDR1 is SGHVS and CDR2 FNYEAQ. This CDR3 has 18 amino acids. V was clipped by 1 base and J by 6 bases; unmatched bases: 10. CDR3 amino acids: CASSLVLPGTGGAGELFF. CDR3 coding DNA: TGTGCCAGCAGCTTAGTATTACCTGGGACAGGGGGTGCCGGGGAGCTGTTTTTT.

The chain links TRBV5-1 to TRBJ2-2, with TRBD1 matching over 9 bases. The germline CDR1 and CDR2 sequences are SGHRS and YFSETQ. V dropped 1 base and J dropped 4; count of bases not matched to a gene: 11. There are 18 residues in the CDR3. Here the CDR3 reads CASSLPPTGGKGTGELFF. As DNA, the CDR3 is TGCGCCAGCAGCTTGCCTCCAACAGGGGGCAAGGGCACCGGGGAGCTGTTTTTT.

The rearrangement uses TRBV2 and TRBJ1-5, with a tentative D call TRBD1 (6 bases). The germline V gene encodes CDR1 SNHLY and CDR2 FYNNEI. V was trimmed by 2 bases and J by 4 bases, leaving 12 bases between them. The CDR3 extends over 15 amino acids. CDR3 in amino acids: CASSERGLENQPQHF. CDR3 bases: TGTGCCAGCAGTGAAAGGGGGTTAGAGAATCAGCCCCAGCATTTT.

J is TRBJ1-2 and V is TRBV7-2, with TRBD1 as a possible D gene (5 bases). Trimming took 6 bases from V and 8 from J, leaving 22 bases between them. CDR1 is SGHTA and CDR2 is FQGNSA in the germline V gene. The length of the CDR3 is 15 residues. The CDR3 coding sequence is TGTGCCAGCAGTCCGGATAGGGAGGGTTCAGGGGGCTACACCTTC. This encodes CASSPDREGSGGYTF. Filled out from reference TRBV7-2 and TRBJ1-2, the complete variable domain reads GAGVSQSPSNKVTEKGKDVELRCDPISGHTALYWYRQSLGQGLEFLIYFQGNSAPDKSGLPSDRFSAERTGGSVSTLTIQRTQQEDSAVYLCASSPDREGSGGYTFGSGTRLTVV.

The CDR3 DNA sequence: TGTGCCAGCAGCTTAGAAAGCGGGGGGGCCGCCGGGGAGCTGTTTTTT. This codes for CASSLESGGAAGELFF. This rearrangement joins TRBV11-2 to TRBJ2-2; TRBD2 matches at 10 bases. Germline trimming cut 0 bases from V and 6 bases from J; bases unmatched to any gene: 4. CDR1 and CDR2 from the germline V gene are SGHAT and FQNNGV. The CDR3 runs to 16 residues.

V and J are TRBV19 and TRBJ1-2; D remains ambiguous. Germline CDR1 LNHDA, CDR2 SQIVND (reference sequence). This CDR3 is 14 amino acids long. V shed 5 bases and J shed 6 bases, with 16 bases lying between them. The DNA for the CDR3 is TGTGCCAGTAGTCTAAGGACGACCGGGGATGGCTACACCTTC. Translating it yields CASSLRTTGDGYTF.

As DNA, the CDR3 is TGTGCCAGCAGGTGGACAGGTGGTCCCGGGGAGCTGTTTTTT. Amino acid sequence: CASRWTGGPGELFF. The chain is built from TRBV6-5 and TRBJ2-2; TRBD1 aligns across 7 bases. With V trimmed by 6 bases and J by 6 bases, 7 bases remained unmatched. Germline assignment: CDR1 MNHEY and CDR2 SVGAGI. This CDR3 contains 14 residues.

The rearrangement links TRBV18 to TRBJ2-1; 9 positions match TRBD1. The J segment lost 2 bases and the V segment lost 4 bases, leaving 6 bases of the junction unmatched. Looked up from germline, CDR1 is KGHSH and CDR2 is LQKENI. CDR3 length equals 16 residues. The CDR3: CASSLGDRGTYNEQFF. CDR3 sequence (DNA): TGTGCCAGCTCACTGGGAGACAGGGGGACCTACAATGAGCAGTTCTTC.

The chain links TRBV19 to TRBJ1-1, with D maybe TRBD1 (6 bases). CDR1 LNHDA and CDR2 SQIVND come from the germline V gene (reference sequence). The V and J ends lost 2 bases and 3 bases respectively, with 7 bases between them. This CDR3 has 13 amino acids. CDR3 sequence (DNA): TGTGCCAGTAGTATAAACAGGGACACTGAAGCTTTCTTT. Protein sequence: CASSINRDTEAFF. The full variable domain, completed using reference TRBV19 and TRBJ1-1, is DGGITQSPKYLFRKEGQNVTLSCEQNLNHDAMYWYRQDPGQGLRLIYYSQIVNDFQKGDIAEGYSVSREKKESFPLTVTSAQKNPTAFYLCASSINRDTEAFFGQGTRLTVV.

This chain uses TRBV5-1 with TRBJ1-1; 7 nucleotides align to TRBD1. After removal of 4 bases from V and 11 bases from J, the junction contained 8 bases not matched to a gene. CDR1 is SGHRS and CDR2 is YFSETQ in the germline V gene. This CDR3 contains 12 residues. The CDR3 is CASSARQGWAFF. In DNA, the CDR3 is TGCGCCAGCAGCGCAAGACAGGGTTGGGCTTTCTTT.